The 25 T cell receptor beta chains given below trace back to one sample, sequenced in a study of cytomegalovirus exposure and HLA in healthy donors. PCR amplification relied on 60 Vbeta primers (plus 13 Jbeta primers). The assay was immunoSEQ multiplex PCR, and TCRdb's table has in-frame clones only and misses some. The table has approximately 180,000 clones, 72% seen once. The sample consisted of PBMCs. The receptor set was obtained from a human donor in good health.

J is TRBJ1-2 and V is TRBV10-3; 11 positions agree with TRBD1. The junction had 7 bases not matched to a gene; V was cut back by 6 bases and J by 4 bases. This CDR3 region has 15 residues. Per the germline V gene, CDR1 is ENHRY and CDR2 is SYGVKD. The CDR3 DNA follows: TGTGCCATCAGAGGGACCGGGACAGGGGGCTATGGCTACACCTTC. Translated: CAIRGTGTGGYGYTF.

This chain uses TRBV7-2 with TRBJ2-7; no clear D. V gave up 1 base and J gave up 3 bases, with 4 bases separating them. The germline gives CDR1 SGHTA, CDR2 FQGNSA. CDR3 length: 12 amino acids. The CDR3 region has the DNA TGTGCCAGCAGCTTAGTACTCTACGAGCAGTACTTC. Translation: CASSLVLYEQYF. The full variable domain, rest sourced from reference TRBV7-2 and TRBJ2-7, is GAGVSQSPSNKVTEKGKDVELRCDPISGHTALYWYRQSLGQGLEFLIYFQGNSAPDKSGLPSDRFSAERTGGSVSTLTIQRTQQEDSAVYLCASSLVLYEQYFGPGTRLTVT.

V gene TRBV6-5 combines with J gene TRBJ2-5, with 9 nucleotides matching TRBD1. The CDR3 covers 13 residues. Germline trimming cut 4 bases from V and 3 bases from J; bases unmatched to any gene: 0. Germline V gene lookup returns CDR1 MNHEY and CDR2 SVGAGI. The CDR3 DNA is TGTGCCAGCAGTTGGACAGGGGAAGAGACCCAGTACTTC. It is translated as CASSWTGEETQYF.

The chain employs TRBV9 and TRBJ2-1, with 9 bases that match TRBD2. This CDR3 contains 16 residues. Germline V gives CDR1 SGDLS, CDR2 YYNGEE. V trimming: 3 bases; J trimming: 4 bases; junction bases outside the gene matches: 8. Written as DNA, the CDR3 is TGTGCCAGCAGCGCCGAGGGGCGGGGGGGTTACAATGAGCAGTTCTTC. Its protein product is CASSAEGRGGYNEQFF.

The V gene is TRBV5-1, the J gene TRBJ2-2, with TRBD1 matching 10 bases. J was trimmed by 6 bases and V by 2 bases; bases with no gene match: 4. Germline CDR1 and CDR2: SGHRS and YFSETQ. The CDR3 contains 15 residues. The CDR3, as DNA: TGCGCCAGCAGCTTCCGGGACAGGGGAGCCGGGGAGCTGTTTTTT. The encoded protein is CASSFRDRGAGELFF. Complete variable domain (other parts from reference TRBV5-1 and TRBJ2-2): KAGVTQTPRYLIKTRGQQVTLSCSPISGHRSVSWYQQTPGQGLQFLFEYFSETQRNKGNFPGRFSGRQFSNSRSEMNVSTLELGDSALYLCASSFRDRGAGELFFGEGSRLTVL.

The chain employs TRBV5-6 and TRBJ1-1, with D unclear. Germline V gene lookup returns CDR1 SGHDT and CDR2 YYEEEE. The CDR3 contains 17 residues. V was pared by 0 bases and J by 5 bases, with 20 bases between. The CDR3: CASSLGPGFNLLTEAFF. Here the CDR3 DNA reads TGTGCCAGCAGCTTGGGACCGGGATTCAACCTACTAACTGAAGCTTTCTTT.

The CDR3 reads CSVEDRWQGSEKLFF. The DNA of the CDR3 is TGCAGCGTTGAAGATCGGTGGCAGGGGTCTGAAAAACTGTTTTTT. The chain couples TRBV29-1 to TRBJ1-4; TRBD1 might be the D (6 bases). Germline V gives CDR1 SQVTM, CDR2 ANQGSEA. V dropped 0 bases and J dropped 7 bases, with 15 bases sitting between them. The CDR3 runs 15 residues. Filled out from reference TRBV29-1 and TRBJ1-4, the complete variable domain reads SAVISQKPSRDICQRGTSLTIQCQVDSQVTMMFWYRQQPGQSLTLIATANQGSEATYESGFVIDKFPISRPNLTFSTLTVSNMSPEDSSIYLCSVEDRWQGSEKLFFGSGTQLSVL.

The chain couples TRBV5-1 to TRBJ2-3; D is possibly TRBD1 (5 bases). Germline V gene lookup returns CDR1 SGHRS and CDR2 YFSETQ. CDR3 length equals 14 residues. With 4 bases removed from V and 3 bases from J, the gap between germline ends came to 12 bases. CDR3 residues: CASSPFGATDTQYF. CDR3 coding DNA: TGCGCCAGCAGCCCTTTTGGGGCGACAGATACGCAGTATTTT.

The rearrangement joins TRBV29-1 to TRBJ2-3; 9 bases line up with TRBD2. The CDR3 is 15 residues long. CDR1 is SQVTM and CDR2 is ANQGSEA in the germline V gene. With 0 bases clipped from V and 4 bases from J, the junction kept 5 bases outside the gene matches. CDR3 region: CSVEEGGGAPDTQYF. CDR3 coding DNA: TGCAGCGTTGAAGAAGGCGGGGGGGCTCCAGATACGCAGTATTTT.

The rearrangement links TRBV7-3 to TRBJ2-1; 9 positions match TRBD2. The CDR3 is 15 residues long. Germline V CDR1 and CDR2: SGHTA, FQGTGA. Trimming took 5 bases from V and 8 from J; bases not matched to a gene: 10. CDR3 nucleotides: TGTGCCAGCAGCGCCTCCGGGACTAGCAACCATGAGCAGTTCTTC. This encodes CASSASGTSNHEQFF.

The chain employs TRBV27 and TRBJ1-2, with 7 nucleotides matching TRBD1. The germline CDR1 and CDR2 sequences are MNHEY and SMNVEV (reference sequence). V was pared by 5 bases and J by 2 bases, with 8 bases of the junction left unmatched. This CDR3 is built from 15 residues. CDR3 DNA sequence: TGTGCCAGCAGTCCCATAGGGGGCGAGAACTATGGCTACACCTTC. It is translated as CASSPIGGENYGYTF.

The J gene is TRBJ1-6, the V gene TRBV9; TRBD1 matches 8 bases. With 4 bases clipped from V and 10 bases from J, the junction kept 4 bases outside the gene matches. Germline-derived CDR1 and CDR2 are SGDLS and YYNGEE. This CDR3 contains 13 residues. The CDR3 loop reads CASSPGGGSPLHF. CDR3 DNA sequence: TGTGCCAGCAGCCCAGGGGGCGGATCACCCCTCCACTTT.

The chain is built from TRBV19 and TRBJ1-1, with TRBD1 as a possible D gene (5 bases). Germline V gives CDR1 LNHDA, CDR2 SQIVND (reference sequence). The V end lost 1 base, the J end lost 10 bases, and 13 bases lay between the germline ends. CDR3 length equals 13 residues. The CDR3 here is CASSIGPRGGAFF. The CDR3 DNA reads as TGTGCCAGTAGTATAGGCCCCCGGGGGGGAGCTTTCTTT.

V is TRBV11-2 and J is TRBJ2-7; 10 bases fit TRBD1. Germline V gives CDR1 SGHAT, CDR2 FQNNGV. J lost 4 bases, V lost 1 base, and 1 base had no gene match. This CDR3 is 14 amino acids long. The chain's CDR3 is CASSLGGQGYEQYF. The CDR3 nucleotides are TGTGCCAGCAGCTTAGGGGGACAGGGGTACGAGCAGTACTTC.

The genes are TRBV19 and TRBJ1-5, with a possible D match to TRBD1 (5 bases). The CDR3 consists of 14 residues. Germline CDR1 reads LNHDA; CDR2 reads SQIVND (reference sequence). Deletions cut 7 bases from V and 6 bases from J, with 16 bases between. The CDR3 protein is CASMVGEPGQPQHF. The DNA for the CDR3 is TGTGCCAGTATGGTAGGGGAACCCGGTCAGCCCCAGCATTTT.

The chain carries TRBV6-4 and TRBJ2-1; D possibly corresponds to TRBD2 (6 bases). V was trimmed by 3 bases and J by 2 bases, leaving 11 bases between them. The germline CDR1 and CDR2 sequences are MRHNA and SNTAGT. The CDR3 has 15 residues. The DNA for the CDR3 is TGTGCCAGCAGTGAAGCGGGTGACACCTACAATGAGCAGTTCTTC. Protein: CASSEAGDTYNEQFF.

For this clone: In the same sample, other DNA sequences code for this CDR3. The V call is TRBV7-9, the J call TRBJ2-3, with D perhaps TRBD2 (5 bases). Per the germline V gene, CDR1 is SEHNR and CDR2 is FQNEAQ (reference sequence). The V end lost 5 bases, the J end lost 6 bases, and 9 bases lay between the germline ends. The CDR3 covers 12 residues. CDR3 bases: TGTGCCAGCAGCCCCCTAGCCGATACGCAGTATTTT. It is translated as CASSPLADTQYF.

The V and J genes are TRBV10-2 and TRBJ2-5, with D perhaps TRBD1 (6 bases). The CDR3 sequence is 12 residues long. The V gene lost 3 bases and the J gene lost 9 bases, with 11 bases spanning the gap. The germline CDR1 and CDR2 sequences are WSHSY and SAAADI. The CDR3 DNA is TGCGCCAGCAGTGATGGGGGCCGGCCCCAGTACTTC. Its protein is CASSDGGRPQYF.

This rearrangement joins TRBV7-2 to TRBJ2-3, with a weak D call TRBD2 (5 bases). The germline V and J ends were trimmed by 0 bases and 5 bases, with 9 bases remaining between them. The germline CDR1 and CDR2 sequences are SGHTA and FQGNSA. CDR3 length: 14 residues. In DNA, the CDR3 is TGTGCCAGCAGCTTAGCACTAGGCCAAGATACGCAGTATTTT. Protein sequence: CASSLALGQDTQYF.

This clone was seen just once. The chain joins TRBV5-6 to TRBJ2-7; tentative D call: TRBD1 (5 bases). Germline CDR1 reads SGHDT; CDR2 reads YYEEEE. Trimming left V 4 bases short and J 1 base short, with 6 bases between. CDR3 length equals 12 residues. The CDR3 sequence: CASSAGSYEQYF. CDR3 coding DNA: TGTGCCAGCAGCGCAGGGTCCTACGAGCAGTACTTC. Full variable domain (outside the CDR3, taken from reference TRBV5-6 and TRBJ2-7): DAGVTQSPTHLIKTRGQQVTLRCSPKSGHDTVSWYQQALGQGPQFIFQYYEEEERQRGNFPDRFSGHQFPNYSSELNVNALLLGDSALYLCASSAGSYEQYFGPGTRLTVT.

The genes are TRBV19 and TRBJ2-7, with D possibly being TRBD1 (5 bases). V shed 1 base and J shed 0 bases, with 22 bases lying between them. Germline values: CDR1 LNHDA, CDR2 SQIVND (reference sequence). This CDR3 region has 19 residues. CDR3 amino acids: CASSIASVIGAMNSYEQYF. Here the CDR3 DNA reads TGTGCCAGTAGTATAGCGTCGGTAATTGGGGCGATGAACTCCTACGAGCAGTACTTC.

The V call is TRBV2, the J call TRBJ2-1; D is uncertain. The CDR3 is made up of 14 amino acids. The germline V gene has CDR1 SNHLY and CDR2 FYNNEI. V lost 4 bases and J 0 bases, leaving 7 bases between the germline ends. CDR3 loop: CASSARSSYNEQFF. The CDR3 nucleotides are TGTGCCAGCAGTGCTAGGAGCTCCTACAATGAGCAGTTCTTC.

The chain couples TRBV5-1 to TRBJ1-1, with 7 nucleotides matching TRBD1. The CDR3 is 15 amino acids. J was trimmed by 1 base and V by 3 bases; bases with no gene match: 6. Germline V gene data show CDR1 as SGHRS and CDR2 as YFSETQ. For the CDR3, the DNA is TGCGCCAGCAGCTATGGGGGACAGTCGAACACTGAAGCTTTCTTT. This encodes CASSYGGQSNTEAFF.

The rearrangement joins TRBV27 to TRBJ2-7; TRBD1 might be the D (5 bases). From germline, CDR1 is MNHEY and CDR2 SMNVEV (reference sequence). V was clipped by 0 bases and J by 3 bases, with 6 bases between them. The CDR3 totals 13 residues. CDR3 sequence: CASSLSTDYEQYF. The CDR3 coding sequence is TGTGCCAGCAGTTTATCGACAGACTACGAGCAGTACTTC.

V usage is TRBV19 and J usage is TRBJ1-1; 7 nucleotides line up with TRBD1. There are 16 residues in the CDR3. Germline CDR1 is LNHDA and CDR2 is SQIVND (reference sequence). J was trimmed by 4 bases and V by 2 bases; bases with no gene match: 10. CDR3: CASSIRRGRGATEAFF. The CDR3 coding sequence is TGTGCCAGTAGTATAAGAAGGGGCAGGGGGGCCACTGAAGCTTTCTTT.